Included here is one T cell receptor beta chain sequence, with context. CDR3 length equals 15 residues. The V end lost 0 bases, the J end lost 7 bases, and 13 bases lay between the germline ends. The V gene's germline CDR1 is SGHRS and CDR2 YFSETQ. This record belongs to a study of blood T cell repertoires in COVID-19. Study overall: Sample material is recorded as cDNA or gDNA derived from T cells, B-cell-depleted T cells, or PBMCs.

The authors' processing: Reference gene primer amplification in the assay estimated nucleated cell counts. Using immunoSEQ multiplex PCR, the repertoire was profiled, and TCRdb retains in-frame clones only, with some absent. From that table come the V and J calls and clone size; the DNA was used to work out D and trimming. The sample lists approximately 250,000 clones; around 88% were seen once. Study members were between about 18 and 95 years old and lived in roughly 24 US regions. Each participant's cohort was designated according to participant-reported clinical history. The origin of this receptor is a woman aged 40-49 years with acute COVID-19. Sequenced: PBMCs or T cells enriched from blood (not recorded which). This chain uses TRBV5-1 with TRBJ1-4; possible D gene TRBD1, 5 bases. This CDR3 is CASSLGGRYTEKLFF. DNA of the CDR3: TGCGCCAGCAGCTTGGGGGGCCGATATACTGAAAAACTGTTTTTT.